The next 2 T cell receptor beta chains were all read from a single sample in a study of cytomegalovirus exposure and HLA in healthy donors. Clones were sequenced by immunoSEQ multiplex PCR, and TCRdb holds only the in-frame ones, with some missing. The sample has under 150,000 clones; about 87% are singletons. The sample consisted of PBMCs. All receptors come from a man aged 18 to 29 in good health and CMV-seropositive.

The chain couples TRBV19 to TRBJ1-2, with 7 bases aligning to TRBD1. J lost 4 bases, V lost 7 bases, and 12 bases had no gene match. Germline loops: CDR1 LNHDA, CDR2 SQIVND (reference sequence). The CDR3 is 15 residues long. The CDR3 loop reads CASTDRTRGGYGYTF. The CDR3, as DNA: TGTGCCAGTACGGACAGGACCCGAGGGGGCTATGGCTACACCTTC.

The chain joins TRBV30 to TRBJ1-2; TRBD1 agrees at 9 bases. Per germline, CDR1 GTSNPN and CDR2 SVGIG (reference sequence). The CDR3 covers 15 residues. With V trimmed by 4 bases and J by 2 bases, 8 bases remained unmatched. The CDR3 DNA reads TGTGCCTGGACCCCGGGACAGGGTAACAACTATGGCTACACCTTC. It translates to CAWTPGQGNNYGYTF.